The entry that follows covers one T cell receptor (beta chain) sequence. Its antigen is as yet unknown. PCR was performed using 60 Vbeta and 13 Jbeta primers. Repertoires were generated with immunoSEQ multiplex PCR, while TCRdb's copy carries only in-frame clones and drops some. The sample includes some 200,000 clones, 75% to 85% seen only once; the top ten take under 2%. The record originates from a study of cytomegalovirus exposure and HLA in healthy donors. Broader study findings: When analyzed later, a missense DCLRE1C variant was found to be linked to TCR beta V- and J-gene trimming. The productive fraction for most TCR beta V segments was about 87% or about 30% in an earlier analysis.

The germline V gene encodes CDR1 SGHVS and CDR2 FQNEAQ. The CDR3 spans 15 residues. V lost 3 bases to trimming and J lost 4 bases; unmatched junction nucleotides: 8. The receptor was isolated from a girl aged 10-17 years in good health and CMV-seropositive. J is TRBJ1-2 and V is TRBV7-8; 7 bases align to TRBD1. The sequenced material came from PBMCs. The CDR3 DNA sequence: TGTGCCAGCAGCTTGGAGCAAACAGGGGTCTATGGCTACACCTTC. This gives the protein CASSLEQTGVYGYTF.